This record looks at one TCR beta chain sequence and its context. Antigen specificity is unknown. Trimming took off 5 bases at V and 2 bases at J, with 6 bases between the two ends. Germline V gene lookup returns CDR1 SGHRS and CDR2 YFSETQ. This CDR3 has 12 amino acids. The data were taken from a study of cytomegalovirus exposure and HLA in healthy donors. Background on the study: Ancestry clustering placed 70% to 90% of a few hundred genotyped donors in the Caucasian-associated cluster.

Broader study findings: Common viral pathogens seemed, in a later analysis, to connect with several of the most significant clusters. Prediction of most subjects' HLA-A and HLA-B alleles by TCR beta sequences was reportedly accurate.

The PCR made use of 60 Vbeta and 13 Jbeta primers. TCRdb keeps only in-frame clones here, not all; method: immunoSEQ multiplex PCR. Among about 94,000 clones listed, about 7.6% were seen once. The clonotype originates from a man aged 50 to 60 in good health and CMV-seronegative. The chain carries TRBV5-1 and TRBJ2-3; D is possibly TRBD1 (5 bases). The sequenced sample consisted of PBMCs. CDR3: CASRDTTDTQYF. The CDR3 nucleotides are TGCGCCAGCAGGGACACCACAGATACGCAGTATTTT. Based on the CDR3 plus reference TRBV5-1 and TRBJ2-3, the full variable domain is KAGVTQTPRYLIKTRGQQVTLSCSPISGHRSVSWYQQTPGQGLQFLFEYFSETQRNKGNFPGRFSGRQFSNSRSEMNVSTLELGDSALYLCASRDTTDTQYFGPGTRLTVL.